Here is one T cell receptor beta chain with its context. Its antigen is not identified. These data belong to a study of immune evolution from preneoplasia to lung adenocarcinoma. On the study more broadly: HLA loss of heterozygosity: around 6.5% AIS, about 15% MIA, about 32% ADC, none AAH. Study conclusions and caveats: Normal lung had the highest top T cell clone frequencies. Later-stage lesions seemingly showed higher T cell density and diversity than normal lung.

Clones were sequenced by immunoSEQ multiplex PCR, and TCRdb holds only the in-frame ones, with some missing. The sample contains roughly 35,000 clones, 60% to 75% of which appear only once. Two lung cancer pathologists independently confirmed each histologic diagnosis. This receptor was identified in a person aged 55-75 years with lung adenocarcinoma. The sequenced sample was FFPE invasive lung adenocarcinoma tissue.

CDR3 coding DNA: TGTGCCAGCTCACTACATCCGGGGGCCGATGAGCAGTTCTTC. It specifies CASSLHPGADEQFF. The V gene is TRBV18, the J gene TRBJ2-1; the D call may be TRBD1 or TRBD2 (6 bases each). CDR1 and CDR2 from the germline V gene are KGHSH and LQKENI. The CDR3 has 14 residues. V lost 4 bases to trimming and J lost 8 bases, with 15 bases between them.